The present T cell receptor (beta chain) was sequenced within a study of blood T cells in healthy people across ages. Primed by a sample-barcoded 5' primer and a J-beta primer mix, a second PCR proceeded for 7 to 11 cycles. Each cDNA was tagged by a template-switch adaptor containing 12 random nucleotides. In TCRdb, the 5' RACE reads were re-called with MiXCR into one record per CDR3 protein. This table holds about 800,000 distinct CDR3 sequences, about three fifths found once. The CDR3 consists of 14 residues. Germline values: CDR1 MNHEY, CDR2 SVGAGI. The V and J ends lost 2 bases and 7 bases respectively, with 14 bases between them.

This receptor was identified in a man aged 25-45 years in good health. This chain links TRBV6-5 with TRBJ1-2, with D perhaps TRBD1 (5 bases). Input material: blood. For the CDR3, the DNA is TGTGCCAGCAGTTACATCGGGGCTGATGTTGGCTACACCTTC. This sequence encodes CASSYIGADVGYTF.